Below are 9 T cell receptor beta chains sequenced from a single sample in a study of blood T cell repertoires in COVID-19. This table comes from immunoSEQ multiplex PCR, and its TCRdb copy is limited to in-frame clones, with some not included. The sample holds roughly 200,000 clones, roughly 84% seen once. The sample comprised peripheral blood. These TCRs come from a man in his fifties with COVID-19, enrolled during active disease.

The V and J genes are TRBV19 and TRBJ1-5; 7 nucleotides line up with TRBD1. This CDR3 region has 16 residues. The V gene end was trimmed by 3 bases and the J gene end by 1 base; junction bases not matched to a gene: 6. Germline CDR1 is LNHDA and CDR2 is SQIVND (reference sequence). The DNA for the CDR3 is TGTGCCAGTAGTATTGACAGGGTCACCAGCAATCAGCCCCAGCATTTT. Protein sequence: CASSIDRVTSNQPQHF.

The V gene is TRBV2, the J gene TRBJ2-3; D gene ambiguous. Germline V lookup: CDR1 SNHLY, CDR2 FYNNEI. This CDR3 comprises 14 residues. Trimming left V 2 bases short and J 0 bases short, with 6 bases between. This CDR3 reads CASSERSSTDTQYF. The CDR3 region has the DNA TGTGCCAGCAGTGAAAGGAGCAGCACAGATACGCAGTATTTT.

The J gene is TRBJ2-1, the V gene TRBV4-1; the D gene is possibly TRBD1 (5 bases). In germline, CDR1 is MGHRA, CDR2 YSYEKL. V was shortened by 5 bases and J by 8 bases, with 13 bases between the two germline ends. CDR3 length equals 13 residues. The CDR3 bases are TGCGCCAGCAGCAATCAGGGTTTGGATGAGCAGTTCTTC. This translates into CASSNQGLDEQFF.

V gene TRBV18 combines with J gene TRBJ1-2; D not resolved. V lost 2 bases and J 2 bases, leaving 12 bases between the germline ends. The germline V gene encodes CDR1 KGHSH and CDR2 LQKENI. CDR3 length: 15 amino acids. The CDR3 nucleotides are TGTGCCAGCTCACCAGAGGGCATCCCGAACTATGGCTACACCTTC. The encoded protein is CASSPEGIPNYGYTF.

This chain uses TRBV5-1 with TRBJ1-1, with 7 bases fitting TRBD1. The length of the CDR3 is 16 residues. Losses at the gene ends were 4 bases for V and 4 bases for J; bases not matched to a gene: 13. Germline CDR1 and CDR2: SGHRS and YFSETQ. CDR3 DNA: TGCGCCAGCAGCATCGGTAATGGGCAGGGGGGCACTGAAGCTTTCTTT. It yields the protein CASSIGNGQGGTEAFF.

The chain has TRBV5-1 and TRBJ1-4, with D unclear. Germline CDR1 reads SGHRS; CDR2 reads YFSETQ. This CDR3 comprises 15 residues. V dropped 2 bases and J dropped 2 bases, with 10 bases sitting between them. The CDR3 DNA is TGCGCCAGCAGCTTCTCGGGTATGACTAATGAAAAACTGTTTTTT. Its translation: CASSFSGMTNEKLFF.

Only one count was recorded for this clone. The CDR3 reads CASSPSGVVLYEQYF. In DNA, the CDR3 is TGTGCCAGTAGTCCCTCAGGGGTAGTCCTCTACGAGCAGTACTTC. The chain uses TRBV19 and TRBJ2-7; the D gene is possibly TRBD1 (6 bases). CDR1 and CDR2 from the germline V gene are LNHDA and SQIVND (reference sequence). The CDR3 is made up of 15 amino acids. The V and J ends lost 5 bases and 3 bases respectively, with 17 bases between them.

J is TRBJ1-5 and V is TRBV28; D is undetermined. Germline V lookup: CDR1 MDHEN, CDR2 SYDVKM. V was pared by 5 bases and J by 4 bases, with 12 bases between. The CDR3 consists of 14 residues. The CDR3 DNA is TGTGCCAGCAGTGATCCCGCCGGGAATCAGCCCCAGCATTTT. This gives the protein CASSDPAGNQPQHF.

As to this clone: Other DNA variants within this sample encode the same CDR3. The chain is built from TRBV6-5 and TRBJ1-5; TRBD1 matches at 9 bases. Per germline, CDR1 MNHEY and CDR2 SVGAGI. The V and J ends lost 6 bases and 4 bases, in that order; junction bases with no gene match: 4. There are 14 residues in the CDR3. The DNA for the CDR3 is TGTGCCAGCAGCCCCGGGACAGGGAATCAGCCCCAGCATTTT. It is translated as CASSPGTGNQPQHF.